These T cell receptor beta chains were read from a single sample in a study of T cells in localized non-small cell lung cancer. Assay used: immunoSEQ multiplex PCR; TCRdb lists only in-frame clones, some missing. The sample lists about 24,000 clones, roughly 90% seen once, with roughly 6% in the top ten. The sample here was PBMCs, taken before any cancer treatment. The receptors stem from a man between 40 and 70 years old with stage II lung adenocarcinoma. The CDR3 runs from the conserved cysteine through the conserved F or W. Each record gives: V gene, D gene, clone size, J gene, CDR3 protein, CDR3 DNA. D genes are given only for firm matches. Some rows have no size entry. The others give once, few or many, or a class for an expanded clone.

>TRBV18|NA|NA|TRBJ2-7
CASSPPNWDEQYF
TGTGCCAGCTCACCACCGAATTGGGACGAGCAGTACTTC
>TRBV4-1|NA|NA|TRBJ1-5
CASSQDRSGSNQPQHF
TGCGCCAGCAGCCAAGATAGGTCGGGGAGCAATCAGCCCCAGCATTTT
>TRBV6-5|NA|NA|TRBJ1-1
CASGDSTEAFF
TGTGCCAGCGGTGACTCCACTGAAGCTTTCTTT
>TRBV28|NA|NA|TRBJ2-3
CASSLTGEHLAAQYF
TGTGCCAGCAGTTTAACGGGAGAACATCTTGCGGCGCAGTATTTT
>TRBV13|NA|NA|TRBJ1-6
CASSLVGRVGSPLHF
TGTGCCAGCAGCCTTGTCGGAAGGGTGGGTTCACCCCTCCACTTT
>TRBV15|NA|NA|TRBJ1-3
CATRGGSTDLGNTIYF
TGTGCCACCAGAGGTGGCTCGACGGATCTTGGAAACACCATATATTTT
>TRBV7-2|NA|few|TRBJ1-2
CASSLAPADGYTF
TGTGCCAGCAGCTTAGCACCGGCGGATGGCTACACCTTC
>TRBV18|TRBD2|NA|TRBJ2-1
CASSPTSGGAMNEQFF
TGTGCCAGCTCACCGACTAGCGGGGGGGCCATGAATGAGCAGTTCTTC
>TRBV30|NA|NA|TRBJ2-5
CAWRGRAQETQYF
TGTGCCTGGAGAGGCAGGGCCCAAGAGACCCAGTACTTC
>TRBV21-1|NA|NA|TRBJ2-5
CASPLRRGALETQYF
TGTGCCAGCCCCTTAAGGAGGGGTGCCCTCGAGACCCAGTACTTC
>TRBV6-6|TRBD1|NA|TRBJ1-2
CASSLQGHYGYTF
TGTGCCAGCAGTCTACAGGGGCACTATGGCTACACCTTC
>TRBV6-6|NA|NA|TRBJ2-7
CASSYVQGYGQYF
TGTGCCAGCAGTTACGTGCAGGGTTACGGGCAGTACTTC
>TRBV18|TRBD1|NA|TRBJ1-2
CASSPPYIQTGVNGYTF
TGTGCCAGCTCACCGCCGTACATTCAGACAGGGGTCAATGGCTACACCTTC
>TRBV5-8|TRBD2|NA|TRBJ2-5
CASLTLDGLAAYQETQYF
TGTGCCAGCCTCACCCTCGACGGACTAGCGGCGTACCAAGAGACCCAGTACTTC
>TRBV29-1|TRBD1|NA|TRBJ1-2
CSDHRQGINGYTF
TGCAGCGATCATAGACAGGGAATCAATGGCTACACCTTC
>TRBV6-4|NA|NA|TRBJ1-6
CASSDGVRNSPLHF
TGTGCCAGCAGTGACGGGGTTCGGAATTCACCCCTCCACTTT
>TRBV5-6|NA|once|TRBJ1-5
CASSLRGRGQPQHF
TGTGCCAGCAGCTTGCGGGGGAGGGGTCAGCCCCAGCATTTT
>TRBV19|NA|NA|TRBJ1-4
CASSVVTTEKLFF
TGTGCCAGTAGCGTCGTCACGACTGAAAAACTGTTTTTT
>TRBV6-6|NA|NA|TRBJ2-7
CASSSGGVAGTSEQYF
TGTGCCAGCAGTTCAGGGGGGGTAGCGGGAACCTCCGAGCAGTACTTC
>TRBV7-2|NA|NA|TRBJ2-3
CASSLAFPDTQYF
TGTGCCAGCAGCTTAGCCTTCCCAGATACGCAGTATTTT
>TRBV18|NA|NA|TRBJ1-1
CASSPGWENTEAFF
TGTGCCAGCTCACCGGGGTGGGAGAACACTGAAGCTTTCTTT
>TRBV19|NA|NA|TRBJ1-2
CASTDIFGGRGFNYGYTF
TGTGCCAGTACCGACATATTTGGAGGGAGAGGGTTTAACTATGGCTACACCTTC
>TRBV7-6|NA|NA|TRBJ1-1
CASSLEPPYANTEAFF
TGTGCCAGCAGCTTAGAGCCTCCGTATGCGAACACTGAAGCTTTCTTT
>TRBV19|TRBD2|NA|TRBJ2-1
CASTLASGTFKTYNEQFF
TGTGCCAGCACCCTGGCTAGCGGGACATTCAAAACCTACAATGAGCAGTTCTTC
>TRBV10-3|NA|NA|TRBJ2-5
CAIRQGEGETQYF
TGTGCCATCAGGCAGGGAGAGGGAGAGACCCAGTACTTC
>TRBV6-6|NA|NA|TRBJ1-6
CASSSPGPLHF
TGTGCCAGCAGCTCCCCGGGACCCCTCCACTTT
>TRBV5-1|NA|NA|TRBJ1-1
CASSFGLNTEAFF
TGCGCCAGCAGCTTTGGCCTGAACACTGAAGCTTTCTTT